This T cell receptor beta chain is drawn from a study of cytomegalovirus exposure and HLA in healthy donors. Overall study findings and caveats: Among TCR beta chains, those listed as cytomegalovirus-associated numbered about 150. DRB1 had the most TCR associations and HLA-C the fewest, a later analysis found, with rates varying by HLA locus.

Notes on this clone: Its antigen is as yet unknown.

CDR1 and CDR2 from the germline V gene are SGHNT and YYREEE (reference sequence). V lost 0 bases and J 1 base, leaving 7 bases between the germline ends. This CDR3 has 14 residues. Though nominally healthy at sampling, donors likely had unrecorded immune exposures. Both 60 Vbeta primers and 13 Jbeta primers went into the PCR. Profiled with immunoSEQ multiplex PCR; TCRdb holds only in-frame clones, not every one. Among approximately 100,000 clones listed, approximately 70% were seen once. The source is a woman between 18 and 29 years old in good health and CMV-seropositive. This rearrangement joins TRBV5-4 to TRBJ1-1; tentative D call: TRBD1 (5 bases). The sequencing sample was made of PBMCs. CDR3 coding DNA: TGTGCCAGCAGCTTGGGGACACAGAACACTGAAGCTTTCTTT. It specifies CASSLGTQNTEAFF.